These T cell receptor beta chains were read from a single sample in a study of identical twins. TCRdb recomputed calls from the 5' RACE reads with MiXCR, one row per CDR3 protein. The sample carries under 900,000 distinct CDR3 sequences, 15% to 20% recorded once. These records were also assigned to another study, of T cells expressing NK-cell markers.

Sequenced: PBMCs. These receptors all come from a woman under 30 in good health. CDR3s include the opening cysteine and the closing phenylalanine or tryptophan. Fields, in order: J gene, D gene, clone size, V gene, CDR3 length, CDR3 protein, CDR3 DNA. D genes are given only for firm matches. Only part of the rows carry a size: once, few, many, or a class if the clone is expanded.

j_call: TRBJ1-6
d_call: -
clone_size: -
v_call: TRBV4-3
cdr3_length: 13
cdr3_aa: CASSQEYGSPLHF
cdr3_nt: TGCGCCAGCAGCCAAGAATACGGATCACCCCTCCACTTT

j_call: TRBJ2-7
d_call: TRBD1
clone_size: -
v_call: TRBV5-1
cdr3_length: 16
cdr3_aa: CASSSGPGQGLNEQYF
cdr3_nt: TGCGCCAGCAGCTCCGGACCGGGACAGGGTCTGAACGAGCAGTACTTC

j_call: TRBJ2-3
d_call: -
clone_size: few
v_call: TRBV20-1
cdr3_length: 14
cdr3_aa: CSARAGPGRDTQYF
cdr3_nt: TGCAGTGCTAGAGCGGGTCCCGGACGAGATACGCAGTATTTT

j_call: TRBJ1-5
d_call: -
clone_size: -
v_call: TRBV20-1
cdr3_length: 15
cdr3_aa: CSALGQINPNQPQHF
cdr3_nt: TGCAGTGCTCTTGGACAGATTAACCCCAATCAGCCCCAGCATTTT

j_call: TRBJ2-2
d_call: TRBD1
clone_size: -
v_call: TRBV3-1
cdr3_length: 16
cdr3_aa: CASSRRRTGNTGELFF
cdr3_nt: TGTGCCAGCAGCCGAAGGAGGACAGGGAACACCGGGGAGCTGTTTTTT

j_call: TRBJ2-7
d_call: -
clone_size: few
v_call: TRBV5-1
cdr3_length: 13
cdr3_aa: CASSFPNPLEQYF
cdr3_nt: TGCGCCAGCAGCTTCCCCAACCCCCTCGAGCAGTACTTC

j_call: TRBJ2-1
d_call: TRBD2
clone_size: few
v_call: TRBV20-1
cdr3_length: 13
cdr3_aa: CSRTSGAYNEQFF
cdr3_nt: TGCAGTAGGACTAGCGGGGCTTACAATGAGCAGTTCTTC

j_call: TRBJ2-1
d_call: TRBD2
clone_size: few
v_call: TRBV5-6
cdr3_length: 15
cdr3_aa: CASIPLAGVYNEQFF
cdr3_nt: TGTGCCAGCATCCCCCTAGCGGGAGTTTACAATGAGCAGTTCTTC

j_call: TRBJ1-5
d_call: -
clone_size: few
v_call: TRBV6-1
cdr3_length: 14
cdr3_aa: CASSVSGYNQPQHF
cdr3_nt: TGTGCCAGCAGTGTCTCCGGGTATAATCAGCCCCAGCATTTT

j_call: TRBJ1-1
d_call: -
clone_size: once
v_call: TRBV30
cdr3_length: 14
cdr3_aa: CAWSPRGHNTEAFF
cdr3_nt: TGTGCCTGGAGTCCTAGGGGCCATAACACTGAAGCTTTCTTT

j_call: TRBJ1-4
d_call: -
clone_size: many
v_call: TRBV20-1
cdr3_length: 14
cdr3_aa: CSAPQGFTNEKLFF
cdr3_nt: TGCAGTGCACCCCAGGGCTTTACTAATGAAAAACTGTTTTTT